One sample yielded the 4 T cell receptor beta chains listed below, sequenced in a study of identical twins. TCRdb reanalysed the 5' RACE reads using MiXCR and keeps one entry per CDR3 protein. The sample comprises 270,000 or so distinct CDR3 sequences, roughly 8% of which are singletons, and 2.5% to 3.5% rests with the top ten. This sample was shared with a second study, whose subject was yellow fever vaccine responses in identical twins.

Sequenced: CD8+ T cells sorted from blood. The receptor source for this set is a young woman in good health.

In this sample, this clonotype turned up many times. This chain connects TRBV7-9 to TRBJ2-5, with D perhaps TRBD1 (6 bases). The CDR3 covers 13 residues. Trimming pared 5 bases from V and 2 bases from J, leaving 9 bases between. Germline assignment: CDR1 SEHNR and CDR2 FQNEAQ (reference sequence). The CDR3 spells CASSHREQETQYF. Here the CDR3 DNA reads TGTGCCAGCAGCCACAGGGAACAAGAGACCCAGTACTTC.

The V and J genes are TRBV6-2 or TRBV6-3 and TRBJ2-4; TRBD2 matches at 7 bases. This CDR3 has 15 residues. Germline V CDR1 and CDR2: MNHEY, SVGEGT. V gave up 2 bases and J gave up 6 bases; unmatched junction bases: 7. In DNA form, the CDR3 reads TGTGCCAGCAGTTACGACGGACTAGGGCCAAACATTCAGTACTTC. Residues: CASSYDGLGPNIQYF.

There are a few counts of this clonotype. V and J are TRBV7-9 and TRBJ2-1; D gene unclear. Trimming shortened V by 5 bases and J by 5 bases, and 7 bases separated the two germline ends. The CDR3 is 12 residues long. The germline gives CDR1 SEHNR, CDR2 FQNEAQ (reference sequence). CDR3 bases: TGTGCCAGCAGCCGTTATGACAATGAGCAGTTCTTC. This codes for CASSRYDNEQFF.

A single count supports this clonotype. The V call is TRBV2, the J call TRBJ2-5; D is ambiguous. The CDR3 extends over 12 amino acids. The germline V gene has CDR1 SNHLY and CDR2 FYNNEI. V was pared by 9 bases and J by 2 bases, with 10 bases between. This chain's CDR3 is CASCWGQETQYF. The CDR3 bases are TGTGCCAGTTGCTGGGGTCAAGAGACCCAGTACTTC.